This T cell receptor beta chain was documented in a study of cytomegalovirus exposure and HLA in healthy donors. This CDR3 comprises 17 residues. Germline CDR1 and CDR2: SGHRS and YFSETQ. V shed 1 base and J 7 bases; nucleotides not matched to a gene: 16. This clone has a single count. Vbeta (60) and Jbeta (13) primers were used in the PCR. Method: immunoSEQ multiplex PCR; TCRdb's copy keeps in-frame clones and lacks some. This sample has 280,000 or so clones, with approximately 90% found just once. Input material: PBMCs. This clonotype was sampled from a woman in her late teens or twenties in good health and CMV-seronegative. The rearrangement links TRBV5-1 to TRBJ1-2; TRBD1 matches 7 bases. CDR3 sequence (DNA): TGCGCCAGCAGCTTGCCCTGGACAGGAGAAGGTTTGGTTGGCTACACCTTC. As protein: CASSLPWTGEGLVGYTF.